The 23 T cell receptor beta chains listed next were all sequenced from one sample in a study of tumor-infiltrating lymphocytes in primary liver carcinoma. Total RNA amounting to 450 to 550 ng was the source from which TCR beta cDNA was made with a constant-region primer. Libraries covering TCR beta were generated through three nested multiplex PCR rounds (using a slightly modified ARM-PCR). The first two PCR rounds used TRBV1-TRBV30 primers with a Cbeta primer, roughly 10 cycles each. TCRdb recomputed calls from the multiplex PCR reads with MiXCR, one row per CDR3 protein. The repertoire holds approximately 88,000 distinct CDR3 sequences, 68% seen once, with 25% to 35% in the top ten. Co-extracting RNA and DNA was done with about 18-33 mg of unsorted bulk tissue as input. What was sequenced was tumor-adjacent normal liver tissue. These receptors all stem from a man aged 35 to 55 with primary liver carcinoma and hepatitis B virus infection.

With regard to this clonotype: A read error may explain this, as a much larger clone is one base away. The chain links TRBV10-3 to TRBJ1-2; D possibly corresponds to TRBD1 (6 bases). The CDR3 is 15 residues long. The germline CDR1 and CDR2 sequences are ENHRY and SYGVKD. This CDR3 reads CVISESTGPNYGYTF. DNA for the CDR3: TGTGTCATCAGTGAGTCAACAGGGCCTAACTATGGCTACACCTTC.

This clonotype was seen only once. CDR3 protein: CASSRTEESNEKLFF. The CDR3 DNA follows: TGTGCCAGTAGCAGGACAGAGGAGTCAAATGAAAAACTGTTTTTT. The chain joins TRBV5-6 to TRBJ1-4, with D tentatively TRBD1 (6 bases). Trimming left V 8 bases short and J 5 bases short, with 19 bases between. CDR1 SGHDT and CDR2 YYEEEE come from the germline V gene. The length of the CDR3 is 15 residues.

In regard to this clonotype: At one end the junction does not follow the germline gene, possibly because of a read error. This chain connects TRBV28 to TRBJ2-1, with 7 bases that match TRBD2. Germline V CDR1 and CDR2: MDHEN, SYDVKM. This CDR3 has 16 residues. The CDR3 here is CASSFFSGPTYNERFF. DNA of the CDR3: TGTGCCAGCAGTTTTTTTAGCGGGCCTACCTACAATGAGCGGTTCTTC.

Concerning this clonotype: This may be a read error: a much more frequent sequence differs by one nucleotide. In DNA, the CDR3 is TGTGCCAGCAGTCCCCACGGGGGTCCGAAAGAGGCCCAGTACTTC. Protein product: CASSPHGGPKEAQYF. The chain joins TRBV12-3 or TRBV12-4 to TRBJ2-5, with D maybe TRBD2 (6 bases). The CDR3 runs 15 residues.

In its sample, this clonotype was seen many times. This sequence joins TRBV6-1 and TRBJ1-2; D is unclear. The CDR3 is 15 residues long. The V end was cut by 7 bases, the J end by 0 bases, with 15 bases between. The germline V gene has CDR1 MNHNS and CDR2 SASEGT. This CDR3 is CASMFRPTSNYGYTF. CDR3 DNA sequence: TGTGCCAGCATGTTCAGACCTACCTCTAACTATGGCTACACCTTC.

Turning to this clonotype: Possible read error: a much larger clone is one base away. The chain is built from TRBV7-8 and TRBJ1-1; D call uncertain. The germline CDR1 and CDR2 sequences are SGHVS and FQNEAQ. V was trimmed by 5 bases and J by 1 base, leaving 8 bases between them. The CDR3 is made up of 13 amino acids. CDR3 sequence: CASSLPGNTEAFF. CDR3 nucleotides: TGTGCCAGCAGCCTTCCAGGGAACACTGAAGCTTTCTTT. Full variable domain (rest looked up from reference TRBV7-8 and TRBJ1-1): GAGVSQSPRYKVAKRGQDVALRCDPISGHVSLFWYQQALGQGPEFLTYFQNEAQLDKSGLPSDRFFAERPEGSVSTLKIQRTQQEDSAVYLCASSLPGNTEAFFGQGTRLTVV.

Regarding this clonotype: Given a much more abundant clone one base away, this may be a read error. The missing conserved phenylalanine or tryptophan at the end of this CDR3 makes a read error likely. Written as DNA, the CDR3 is TGTGCCAGCATGGGGGGGGGGGCCTACGAGCAGTACCTC. Protein product: CASMGGGAYEQYL. V is TRBV6-5 and J is TRBJ2-7; 7 nucleotides line up with TRBD2. Germline V gene sequence: CDR1 MNHEY, CDR2 SVGAGI. V lost 7 bases to trimming and J lost 2 bases; unmatched junction nucleotides: 5. The CDR3 runs 13 residues.

On this clonotype itself: A read error is likely, as this CDR3 ends without the conserved phenylalanine or tryptophan. DNA of the CDR3: TGTGCCAGCAGCCAACCTGGACTAGCGGCTAGCTCCTACGAGCAGTACCTT. Protein sequence: CASSQPGLAASSYEQYL. V gene TRBV6-2 or TRBV6-3 combines with J gene TRBJ2-7; 10 nucleotides line up with TRBD2. This CDR3 spans 17 amino acids. Trimming removed 6 bases from V and 0 bases from J; junction bases left unmatched: 11. Germline lookup yields CDR1 MNHEY and CDR2 SVGEGT.

The chain employs TRBV5-1 and TRBJ1-5; D might be TRBD1 (5 bases). The J call is in doubt because the DNA end fits TRBJ2-3 better. The germline V gene has CDR1 SGHRS and CDR2 YFSETQ. This CDR3 is 15 amino acids long. The CDR3 is CASSLYPTDDQPQYF. The CDR3 DNA is TGCGCCAGCAGCTTGTACCCGACAGATGATCAGCCCCAGTATTTT.

This clonotype appeared a single time. Germline and junction disagree at one end, which may indicate a read error. This sequence joins TRBV6-6 and TRBJ1-2; D ambiguous. Per germline, CDR1 MNHNY and CDR2 SVGAGI (reference sequence). The CDR3 loop spans 15 amino acids. CDR3 in DNA: TGCGCCAGCAGTTACTCGCTCCTGGTAGAACATGAATACACCTTC. Its protein product is CASSYSLLVEHEYTF.

This clonotype was counted at least ten times. The J gene is TRBJ1-1, the V gene TRBV6-1; D ambiguous. The CDR3 is 12 residues long. Germline V gene data show CDR1 as MNHNS and CDR2 as SASEGT. The V end was cut by 3 bases, the J end by 5 bases, with 7 bases between. The CDR3 loop is CASSDSVTEAFF. DNA for the CDR3: TGTGCCAGCAGTGACAGTGTAACTGAAGCTTTCTTT.

This sequence joins TRBV5-1 and TRBJ2-5; D gene unclear. The CDR3 loop spans 14 amino acids. V lost 1 base, J lost 5 bases, and 12 bases lay in between. Per the germline V gene, CDR1 is SGHRS and CDR2 is YFSETQ. CDR3: CASSLQSLKETQYF. In DNA, the CDR3 is TGCGCCAGCAGCTTGCAATCACTCAAGGAGACCCAGTACTTC.

Turning to this clonotype: Its ends do not fully match the called genes, so a read error is possible. The V and J genes are TRBV6-5 and TRBJ2-7; 11 bases are shared with TRBD2. This CDR3 has 15 residues. Germline V lookup: CDR1 MNHEY, CDR2 SVGAGI. The CDR3 sequence is CASSWTSGSTYEQCF. The CDR3 bases are TGTGCCAGCAGTTGGACTAGCGGGTCCACCTACGAGCAGTGCTTC.

The genes are TRBV4-1 and TRBJ1-6; perhaps TRBD1 as D (6 bases). V was clipped by 7 bases and J by 7 bases, with 17 bases between them. The CDR3 spans 15 residues. The germline V gene has CDR1 MGHRA and CDR2 YSYEKL. The CDR3 sequence is CASTQVQGLNSPLHF. In nucleotides, the CDR3 is TGCGCCAGCACTCAAGTTCAGGGGCTGAATTCACCCCTCCACTTT.

As concerns this clonotype: An end of the junction differs from the germline gene, which may be a read error. The V call is TRBV11-1, the J call TRBJ2-1; 10 nucleotides line up with TRBD2. The CDR3 spans 15 residues. Germline CDR1 and CDR2: SGHAT and FQDESV (reference sequence). The CDR3 loop is CASSFGTSVYNEQFF. The CDR3 DNA reads TGTGCCAGCAGCTTCGGGACTAGCGTCTACAACGAGCAATTCTTC.

The rearrangement joins TRBV11-2 to TRBJ1-1; tentative D call: TRBD1 (5 bases). V was trimmed by 5 bases and J by 4 bases, leaving 11 bases between them. CDR3 size: 13 residues. CDR1 SGHAT and CDR2 FQNNGV come from the germline V gene. The CDR3: CASSLCGGTEAFF. CDR3 nucleotide sequence: TGTGCCAGCAGCCTATGCGGGGGCACTGAAGCTTTCTTT.

As regards this clonotype: The junction shows a germline mismatch at one end, possibly a read error. The chain carries TRBV11-2 and TRBJ1-3; D is undetermined. The CDR3 contains 15 residues. Germline CDR1 SGHAT, CDR2 FQNNGV. CDR3 DNA: TGTGCCAACAGCTTCTTGGGCCTTTATGGAAACACCATATATTTT. Translated: CANSFLGLYGNTIYF.

This chain joins TRBV11-1 and TRBJ2-5; tentatively, D is TRBD2 (5 bases). Trimming took 9 bases from V and 5 from J, leaving 16 bases between them. The CDR3 consists of 13 residues. Germline assignment: CDR1 SGHAT and CDR2 FQDESV (reference sequence). CDR3 region: CASSNTRGETQYF. The DNA of the CDR3 is TGTGCCAGTAGCAATACTAGAGGTGAGACCCAGTACTTC.

This clonotype came up once. The chain joins TRBV11-2 to TRBJ2-3; no definite D call. The CDR3 is made up of 14 amino acids. CDR1 is SGHAT, CDR2 FQNNGV, per germline. Here the CDR3 reads CTNSLERGTDTQYF. The CDR3 region has the DNA TGTACCAACAGCTTAGAAAGGGGCACAGATACGCAGTATTTT. Supplemented by reference TRBV11-2 and TRBJ2-3, the full variable domain reads EAGVAQSPRYKIIEKRQSVAFWCNPISGHATLYWYQQILGQGPKLLIQFQNNGVVDDSQLPKDRFSAERLKGVDSTLKIQPAKLEDSAVYLCTNSLERGTDTQYFGPGTRLTVL.

This clonotype was counted between two and nine times. Possible read error: a much larger clone is one base away. The rearrangement uses TRBV29-1 and TRBJ2-3; D gene uncertain. Germline V gene data show CDR1 as SQVTM and CDR2 as ANQGSEA. This CDR3 contains 13 residues. The CDR3 loop reads CGVNGFVADTQYF. The DNA of the CDR3 is TGCGGCGTTAACGGGTTCGTGGCAGATACGCAGTATTTT.

Remarks on this clonotype: A much larger clone differs from this one at a single base, so this may be a read error. The chain is built from TRBV6-5 and TRBJ2-3, with 7 bases matching TRBD2. Germline loops: CDR1 MNHEY, CDR2 SVGAGI. The CDR3 runs 13 residues. CDR3 region: CVSSYGSSGTQYF. The CDR3 bases are TGTGTCAGCAGTTACGGATCTAGCGGTACGCAGTATTTT.

The sample holds many counts of this clonotype. The V gene is TRBV11-2, the J gene TRBJ2-5; possible D gene TRBD1, 5 bases. Germline V gene sequence: CDR1 SGHAT, CDR2 FQNNGV. CDR3 size: 14 residues. Trimming pared 0 bases from V and 5 bases from J, leaving 10 bases between. The CDR3 here is CASSLERGTETQYF. The CDR3 bases are TGTGCCAGCAGCTTAGAAAGGGGCACTGAGACCCAGTACTTC.

Turning to this clonotype: One end of the junction is discordant with germline, which a read error may explain. This sequence joins TRBV7-9 and TRBJ1-1; D is perhaps TRBD1 (5 bases). The length of the CDR3 is 14 residues. Germline V lookup: CDR1 SEHNR, CDR2 FQNEAQ (reference sequence). CDR3 nucleotide sequence: TGTGCCAGCAGCTTTCAGGGCCCGAACACTGAAGTTTTCTTT. It codes for CASSFQGPNTEVFF.